The clone carrying this T cell receptor (beta chain) was detected only a few times. The antigen is unknown. These data are taken from a study of cytomegalovirus exposure and HLA in healthy donors. The PCR made use of 60 Vbeta and 13 Jbeta primers. The table came from immunoSEQ multiplex PCR; TCRdb's copy has only in-frame clones and leaves some out. The sample has roughly 62,000 clones; approximately 80% are singletons. Study observations and caveats: Cytomegalovirus association was listed for approximately 160 TCR beta chains.

V lost 5 bases and J lost 1, with 14 bases in between. Germline V gene data show CDR1 as KGHSH and CDR2 as LQKENI. There are 15 residues in the CDR3. The sample comprised PBMCs. The chain has TRBV18 and TRBJ1-1, with D tentatively TRBD1 (6 bases). The origin of this receptor is a woman aged 40 to 50 in good health and CMV-seropositive. CDR3 amino acids: CASSGQLAGNTEAFF. Written as DNA, the CDR3 is TGTGCCAGCTCAGGACAGTTGGCCGGGAACACTGAAGCTTTCTTT. Looking up the rest from reference TRBV18 and TRBJ1-1 gives the full variable domain: NAGVMQNPRHLVRRRGQEARLRCSPMKGHSHVYWYRQLPEEGLKFMVYLQKENIIDESGMPKERFSAEFPKEGPSILRIQQVVRGDSAAYFCASSGQLAGNTEAFFGQGTRLTVV.